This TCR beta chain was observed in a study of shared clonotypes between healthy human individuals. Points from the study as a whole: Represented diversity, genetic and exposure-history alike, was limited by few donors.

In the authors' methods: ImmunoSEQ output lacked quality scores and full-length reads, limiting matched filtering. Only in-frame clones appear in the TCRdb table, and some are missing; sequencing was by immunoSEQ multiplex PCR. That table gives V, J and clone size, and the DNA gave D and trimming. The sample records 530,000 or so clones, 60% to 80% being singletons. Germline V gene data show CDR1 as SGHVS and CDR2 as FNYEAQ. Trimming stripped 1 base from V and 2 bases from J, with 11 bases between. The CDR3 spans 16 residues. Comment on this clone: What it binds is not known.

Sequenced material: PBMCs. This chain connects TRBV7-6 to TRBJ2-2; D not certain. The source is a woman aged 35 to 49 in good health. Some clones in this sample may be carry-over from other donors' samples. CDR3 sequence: CASSLVYGRNTGELFF. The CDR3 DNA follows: TGTGCCAGCAGCTTAGTGTACGGCAGAAACACCGGGGAGCTGTTTTTT.